Sequencing of this TCR beta chain was carried out in a study of OX40 agonist ivuxolimab in advanced cancers. The germline V gene has CDR1 SGHRS and CDR2 YFSETQ. V was trimmed by 0 bases and J by 7 bases, leaving 11 bases between them. The CDR3 extends over 14 amino acids. With regard to this clone: Its target is not known.

Study outcomes and limitations: Antigen specificity was not determined for the expanded peripheral T cells.

Repertoires were generated with immunoSEQ multiplex PCR, while TCRdb's copy carries only in-frame clones and drops some. The data show more than 60,000 clones, with over 70% seen just once and 4% to 5% held by the top ten. If patients had autoimmune disease history or systemic immunosuppression, they were excluded. This clonotype was sampled from an adult with an advanced solid tumor such as melanoma, head and neck, liver or kidney cancer. V and J are TRBV5-1 and TRBJ2-1; D unclear. This material consisted of CD4+ or CD8+ T cells sorted from blood, taken in a trial of the OX40 agonist ivuxolimab. The CDR3 protein is CASSLAPSGNEQFF. CDR3 coding DNA: TGCGCCAGCAGCTTGGCCCCTAGTGGGAATGAGCAGTTCTTC.